These 31 T cell receptor beta chains share one sample of origin, sequenced in a study of T cell changes during pregnancy in multiple sclerosis. Here immunoSEQ multiplex PCR was the method, and the copy in TCRdb shows in-frame clones only, minus some. The profile shows approximately 40,000 clones, 90% to 97% of them singletons. The specimen was peripheral blood, collected in the second trimester of pregnancy. The receptors here all came from a female donor with multiple sclerosis, enrolled in a pregnancy study.

The chain joins TRBV7-2 to TRBJ1-4; 12 nucleotides agree with TRBD1. The CDR3 runs to 14 residues. The germline V gene encodes CDR1 SGHTA and CDR2 FQGNSA. V gave up 5 bases and J gave up 8 bases; unmatched junction bases: 3. CDR3 sequence: CASSGTGGGEKLFF. The CDR3 DNA sequence: TGTGCCAGCAGCGGGACAGGGGGCGGAGAAAAACTGTTTTTT.

The rearrangement joins TRBV7-6 to TRBJ2-1; TRBD2 agrees at 7 bases. CDR3 length: 14 residues. V was clipped by 4 bases and J by 0 bases; unmatched bases: 0. The germline CDR1 and CDR2 sequences are SGHVS and FNYEAQ. DNA of the CDR3: TGTGCCAGCAGCTGGACTAGCTCCTACAATGAGCAGTTCTTC. Encoded protein: CASSWTSSYNEQFF.

The chain couples TRBV10-3 to TRBJ2-7, with a possible D match to TRBD2 (6 bases). Germline-derived CDR1 and CDR2 are ENHRY and SYGVKD. V lost 6 bases, J lost 6 bases, and 21 bases lay in between. The CDR3 is 15 amino acids. The CDR3 loop reads CAISQTGGKGLEQYF. The CDR3 DNA sequence: TGTGCCATCAGCCAGACGGGCGGGAAGGGCCTCGAGCAGTACTTC.

The genes are TRBV14 and TRBJ2-1; 11 nucleotides match TRBD1. The J segment lost 6 bases and the V segment lost 5 bases, leaving 6 bases of the junction unmatched. This CDR3 contains 15 residues. Per germline, CDR1 SGHDN and CDR2 FVKESK. CDR3 nucleotide sequence: TGTGCCAGCAGCTTGGGACAGGGGGTGGTCAATGAGCAGTTCTTC. It yields the protein CASSLGQGVVNEQFF.

This chain uses TRBV5-4 with TRBJ2-1, with TRBD2 matching over 7 bases. The germline CDR1 and CDR2 sequences are SGHNT and YYREEE (reference sequence). Trimming cost V 3 bases and J 1 base; bases outside gene matches: 4. This CDR3 comprises 15 residues. CDR3 region: CASSSGLGSYNEQFF. For the CDR3, the DNA is TGTGCCAGCAGCTCCGGACTAGGTTCCTACAATGAGCAGTTCTTC.

The chain has TRBV7-8 and TRBJ2-2; 11 bases fit TRBD1. V dropped 1 base and J dropped 2; count of bases not matched to a gene: 9. Germline V lookup: CDR1 SGHVS, CDR2 FQNEAQ. This CDR3 contains 19 residues. CDR3 bases: TGTGCCAGCAGCTTAGATAGGACAGGGGGCTCCCTAAACACCGGGGAGCTGTTTTTT. This codes for CASSLDRTGGSLNTGELFF.

This clone was observed once. The rearrangement joins TRBV28 to TRBJ2-5, with D perhaps TRBD1 (7 bases). Germline V lookup: CDR1 MDHEN, CDR2 SYDVKM. This CDR3 has 14 amino acids. V shed 6 bases and J shed 5 bases, with 16 bases lying between them. CDR3 bases: TGTGCCAGCAGCCCAGGGGGGCGGGTGGAGACCCAGTACTTC. It is translated as CASSPGGRVETQYF.

This sequence joins TRBV7-2 and TRBJ1-5; a weak D match, TRBD1 (5 bases). Germline CDR1 reads SGHTA; CDR2 reads FQGNSA. The CDR3 is made up of 14 amino acids. V was clipped by 1 base and J by 6 bases, with 10 bases between them. Written as DNA, the CDR3 is TGTGCCAGCAGCTTAGTAGGGACTGGTCAGCCCCAGCATTTT. Its translation: CASSLVGTGQPQHF.

The chain recombines TRBV29-1 with TRBJ2-2; 7 positions match TRBD1. Per the germline V gene, CDR1 is SQVTM and CDR2 is ANQGSEA. After removal of 5 bases from V and 0 bases from J, the junction contained 3 bases not matched to a gene. The CDR3 runs to 14 residues. CDR3 region: CSVSTGTNTGELFF. As DNA, the CDR3 is TGCAGCGTTTCGACAGGGACGAACACCGGGGAGCTGTTTTTT.

This clone has a single count. The J gene is TRBJ2-7, the V gene TRBV10-3; D perhaps matches TRBD1 (5 bases). Germline CDR1 and CDR2: ENHRY and SYGVKD. The CDR3 contains 14 residues. V shed 0 bases and J shed 3 bases, with 9 bases lying between them. CDR3 coding DNA: TGTGCCATCAGTGAGTCTGGAAGGGGCTACGAGCAGTACTTC. Its translation: CAISESGRGYEQYF.

This clone was found a few times. The gene calls are TRBV9 and TRBJ2-2, with D possibly TRBD1 on 6 matching bases. Germline V gives CDR1 SGDLS, CDR2 YYNGEE. There are 14 residues in the CDR3. V dropped 0 bases and J dropped 6 bases, with 9 bases sitting between them. The CDR3 loop is CASSVEYRAGELFF. The CDR3 nucleotides are TGTGCCAGCAGCGTAGAGTACAGGGCCGGGGAGCTGTTTTTT. Supplemented by reference TRBV9 and TRBJ2-2, the full variable domain reads DSGVTQTPKHLITATGQRVTLRCSPRSGDLSVYWYQQSLDQGLQFLIQYYNGEERAKGNILERFSAQQFPDLHSELNLSSLELGDSALYFCASSVEYRAGELFFGEGSRLTVL.

The rearrangement links TRBV18 to TRBJ2-7; D not certain. In germline, CDR1 is KGHSH, CDR2 LQKENI. Deletions cut 4 bases from V and 3 bases from J, with 10 bases between. The CDR3 spans 13 residues. The CDR3 reads CASSLFAGYEQYF. DNA of the CDR3: TGTGCCAGCTCACTGTTTGCAGGCTACGAGCAGTACTTC. The full variable domain, in which reference TRBV18 and TRBJ2-7 provide the parts outside the CDR3, is NAGVMQNPRHLVRRRGQEARLRCSPMKGHSHVYWYRQLPEEGLKFMVYLQKENIIDESGMPKERFSAEFPKEGPSILRIQQVVRGDSAAYFCASSLFAGYEQYFGPGTRLTVT.

V gene TRBV4-1 combines with J gene TRBJ2-7; 12 bases match TRBD1. The CDR3 sequence is 17 residues long. With 0 bases clipped from V and 5 bases from J, the junction kept 8 bases outside the gene matches. Germline V gives CDR1 MGHRA, CDR2 YSYEKL. The CDR3: CASSQEGGTGGWDEQYF. DNA of the CDR3: TGCGCCAGCAGCCAAGAAGGAGGGACAGGGGGCTGGGACGAGCAGTACTTC.

V usage is TRBV7-6 and J usage is TRBJ1-6, with 10 positions matching TRBD1. Trimming removed 4 bases from V and 9 bases from J; junction bases left unmatched: 3. The CDR3 spans 14 residues. Germline CDR1 and CDR2: SGHVS and FNYEAQ. The CDR3 DNA reads as TGTGCCAGCAGCTCCCGACAGGGGGCTTCACCCCTCCACTTT. Its protein product is CASSSRQGASPLHF.

The chain uses TRBV30 and TRBJ1-5, with D possibly being TRBD1 (6 bases). V lost 5 bases and J lost 4, with 6 bases in between. There are 11 residues in the CDR3. Germline assignment: CDR1 GTSNPN and CDR2 SVGIG (reference sequence). CDR3 bases: TGTGCCTGGGGACAGAATCAGCCCCAGCATTTT. Amino acids: CAWGQNQPQHF.

The chain combines TRBV7-9 with TRBJ1-4; no definite D call. Germline CDR1 and CDR2: SEHNR and FQNEAQ (reference sequence). The CDR3 has 14 residues. Trimming took off 3 bases at V and 6 bases at J, with 11 bases between the two ends. In DNA, the CDR3 is TGTGCCAGCAGCTTTTTTGAGGGAGATGAAAAACTGTTTTTT. Its protein is CASSFFEGDEKLFF.

This clone was seen a single time. The chain carries TRBV5-4 and TRBJ1-2, with a possible D match to TRBD1 (5 bases). Trimming left V 1 base short and J 6 bases short, with 13 bases between. There are 14 residues in the CDR3. CDR1 SGHNT and CDR2 YYREEE come from the germline V gene (reference sequence). The CDR3 region has the DNA TGTGCCAGCAGCTTGTGGAGGGACGACGATGGCTACACCTTC. Translating it yields CASSLWRDDDGYTF. The entire variable domain, with the rest obtained from reference TRBV5-4 and TRBJ1-2, is as follows: ETGVTQSPTHLIKTRGQQVTLRCSSQSGHNTVSWYQQALGQGPQFIFQYYREEENGRGNFPPRFSGLQFPNYSSELNVNALELDDSALYLCASSLWRDDDGYTFGSGTRLTVV.

This rearrangement joins TRBV6-4 to TRBJ2-1; 9 positions agree with TRBD2. J was trimmed by 7 bases and V by 4 bases; bases with no gene match: 17. CDR1 and CDR2 from the germline V gene are MRHNA and SNTAGT. CDR3 size: 18 residues. The CDR3 loop is CASSAIPLPSGVGNEQFF. CDR3 DNA sequence: TGTGCCAGCAGTGCAATTCCACTCCCTAGCGGGGTGGGTAATGAGCAGTTCTTC.

V and J are TRBV5-1 and TRBJ2-4, with TRBD2 matching 7 bases. In germline, CDR1 is SGHRS, CDR2 YFSETQ. The CDR3 contains 18 residues. The trim removed 4 bases at V and 0 bases at J, leaving 13 bases unmatched. The DNA for the CDR3 is TGCGCCAGCAGCGGGGGGGACCCTTCCTCCGTAGCCAAAAACATTCAGTACTTC. It specifies CASSGGDPSSVAKNIQYF.

The CDR3 DNA follows: TGTGCCAGCAGCAAAGGGGACGGACAGTCGGACATGTCCTACGAGCAGTACTTC. Amino acid sequence: CASSKGDGQSDMSYEQYF. The rearrangement uses TRBV21-1 and TRBJ2-7; the table calls TRBD1, which could not be checked here. TRBV21-1 is a known pseudogene. CDR3 size: 18 residues.

The J gene is TRBJ2-1, the V gene TRBV4-1; TRBD1 might be the D (5 bases). CDR3 length equals 14 residues. Germline V CDR1 and CDR2: MGHRA, YSYEKL. Trimming cost V 1 base and J 7 bases, with 11 bases left between them. Written as DNA, the CDR3 is TGCGCCAGCAGCCAAGGTAGGGGTGGGAATGAGCAGTTCTTC. As protein: CASSQGRGGNEQFF.

The count of this clone is one. The rearrangement links TRBV19 to TRBJ2-1; D perhaps matches TRBD2 (5 bases). The CDR3 contains 16 residues. The V end lost 5 bases, the J end lost 5 bases, and 19 bases lay between the germline ends. Germline CDR1 reads LNHDA; CDR2 reads SQIVND (reference sequence). The CDR3: CASSLRAHLIHNEQFF. CDR3 nucleotides: TGTGCCAGTAGTTTGCGGGCCCACCTCATCCACAATGAGCAGTTCTTC.

This clone was seen only once. The CDR3 spells CASTPLGQGGGQPQHF. The CDR3 bases are TGTGCCAGCACCCCCCTGGGACAGGGAGGGGGTCAGCCCCAGCATTTT. The chain uses TRBV27 and TRBJ1-5, with 9 nucleotides matching TRBD1. J was trimmed by 6 bases and V by 7 bases; bases with no gene match: 13. The CDR3 length is 16 residues. Germline V gene sequence: CDR1 MNHEY, CDR2 SMNVEV (reference sequence).

This clone was seen only once. The CDR3 sequence is CASSLQGAREQFF. CDR3 nucleotide sequence: TGTGCCAGCAGCTTGCAGGGGGCGAGGGAGCAGTTCTTC. The chain couples TRBV11-3 to TRBJ2-1, with 8 bases that match TRBD1. Trimming cost V 3 bases and J 10 bases; bases outside gene matches: 5. Germline V gene sequence: CDR1 SGHNT, CDR2 YENEEA. The CDR3 is 13 amino acids.

The rearrangement joins TRBV2 to TRBJ2-4, with D unclear. CDR1 and CDR2 (germline): SNHLY, FYNNEI. Trimming shortened V by 5 bases and J by 0 bases, and 8 bases separated the two germline ends. The CDR3 has 14 amino acids. The CDR3 region has the DNA TGTGCCAGCAGTCCCAGTGGAGCCAAAAACATTCAGTACTTC. Its translation: CASSPSGAKNIQYF.

This chain connects TRBV4-1 to TRBJ2-7; 8 bases are shared with TRBD2. Germline lookup yields CDR1 MGHRA and CDR2 YSYEKL. CDR3 length: 14 residues. Germline trimming cut 4 bases from V and 6 bases from J; bases unmatched to any gene: 8. In DNA, the CDR3 is TGCGCCAGCAGCCCCCCCGCCGGGGGGGTCGAGCAGTACTTC. It translates to CASSPPAGGVEQYF.

The rearrangement uses TRBV6-5 and TRBJ2-1; TRBD1 agrees at 9 bases. Germline CDR1 MNHEY, CDR2 SVGAGI. This CDR3 has 16 residues. Germline trimming cut 2 bases from V and 3 bases from J; bases unmatched to any gene: 5. The CDR3 nucleotides are TGTGCCAGCAGTTACCGGGGACAGGGAGTCTACAATGAGCAGTTCTTC. Translation gives CASSYRGQGVYNEQFF.

The rearrangement joins TRBV5-1 to TRBJ1-1; D gene ambiguous. The CDR3 length is 14 residues. CDR1 and CDR2 (germline): SGHRS, YFSETQ. V lost 2 bases to trimming and J lost 4 bases, with 12 bases between them. The CDR3 bases are TGCGCCAGCAGCTTCAGCGTCGGAAGCACTGAAGCTTTCTTT. Amino acids: CASSFSVGSTEAFF.

The chain employs TRBV18 and TRBJ2-1; D is perhaps TRBD2 (7 bases). CDR3 length: 15 amino acids. With 2 bases removed from V and 7 bases from J, the gap between germline ends came to 15 bases. Per germline, CDR1 KGHSH and CDR2 LQKENI. The CDR3 loop is CASSPGRGARNEQFF. CDR3 coding DNA: TGTGCCAGCTCACCAGGTCGGGGGGCCCGGAATGAGCAGTTCTTC.

The gene calls are TRBV13 and TRBJ1-1; D possibly corresponds to TRBD1 (6 bases). The germline V gene encodes CDR1 PRHDT and CDR2 FYEKMQ (reference sequence). Deletions cut 10 bases from V and 5 bases from J, with 20 bases between. This CDR3 contains 14 residues. CDR3 DNA sequence: TGTGCCACCCTATTCTTGGGAGGGGGGACTGAAGCTTTCTTT. It translates to CATLFLGGGTEAFF.

The chain has TRBV7-9 and TRBJ2-2; 7 bases agree with TRBD2. The CDR3 contains 15 residues. V gave up 5 bases and J gave up 6 bases; unmatched junction bases: 9. Germline assignment: CDR1 SEHNR and CDR2 FQNEAQ (reference sequence). The CDR3 DNA reads TGTGCCAGCAGCCGACTCTCGGGGGGTGCCGGGGAGCTGTTTTTT. It codes for CASSRLSGGAGELFF.